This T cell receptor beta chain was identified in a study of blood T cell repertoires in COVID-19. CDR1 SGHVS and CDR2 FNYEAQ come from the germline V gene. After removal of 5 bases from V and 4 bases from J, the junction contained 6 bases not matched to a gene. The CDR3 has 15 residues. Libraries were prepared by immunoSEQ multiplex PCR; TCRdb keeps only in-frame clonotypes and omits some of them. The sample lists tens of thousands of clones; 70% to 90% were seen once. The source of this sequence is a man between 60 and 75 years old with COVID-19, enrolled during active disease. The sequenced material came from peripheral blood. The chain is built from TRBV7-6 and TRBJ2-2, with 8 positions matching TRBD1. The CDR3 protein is CASSPTGEVTGELFF. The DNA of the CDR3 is TGTGCCAGCAGCCCGACAGGGGAGGTCACCGGGGAGCTGTTTTTT.